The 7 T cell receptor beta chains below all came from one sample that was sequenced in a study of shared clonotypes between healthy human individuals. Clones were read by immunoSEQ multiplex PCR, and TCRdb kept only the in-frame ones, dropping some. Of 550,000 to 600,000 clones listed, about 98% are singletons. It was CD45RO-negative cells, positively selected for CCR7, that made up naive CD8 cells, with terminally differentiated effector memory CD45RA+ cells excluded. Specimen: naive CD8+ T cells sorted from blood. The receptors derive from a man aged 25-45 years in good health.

CDR3 sequence reads: CASSDRGVYEQYF. The CDR3 nucleotides read TGTGCCAGCTCAGACAGGGGGGTCTACGAGCAGTACTTC. The chain couples TRBV27 to TRBJ2-7; 9 bases map to TRBD1. The germline gives CDR1 MNHEY, CDR2 SMNVEV (reference sequence). V lost 8 bases and J lost 3; bases outside the gene matches: 5. The CDR3 consists of 13 residues.

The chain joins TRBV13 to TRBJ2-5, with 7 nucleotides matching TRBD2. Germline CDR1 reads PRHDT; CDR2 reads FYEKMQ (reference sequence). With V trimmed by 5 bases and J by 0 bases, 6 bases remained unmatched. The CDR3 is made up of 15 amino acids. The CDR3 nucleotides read TGTGCCAGCAGCACCCCAAGCGGGGACCAAGAGACCCAGTACTTC. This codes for CASSTPSGDQETQYF.

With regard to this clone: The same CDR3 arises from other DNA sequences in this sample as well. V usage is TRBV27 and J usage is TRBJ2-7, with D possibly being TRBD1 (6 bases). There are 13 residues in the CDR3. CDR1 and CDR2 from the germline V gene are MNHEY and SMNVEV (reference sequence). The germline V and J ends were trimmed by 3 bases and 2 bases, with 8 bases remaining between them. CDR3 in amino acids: CASSLGTTYEQYF. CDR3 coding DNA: TGTGCCAGCAGTTTGGGGACAACCTACGAGCAGTACTTC.

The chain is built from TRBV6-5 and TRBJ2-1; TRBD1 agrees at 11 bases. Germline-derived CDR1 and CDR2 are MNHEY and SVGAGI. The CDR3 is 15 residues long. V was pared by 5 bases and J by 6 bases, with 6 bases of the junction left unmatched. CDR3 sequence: CASSRGTGGINEQFF. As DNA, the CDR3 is TGTGCCAGCAGTCGCGGGACAGGGGGGATCAATGAGCAGTTCTTC.

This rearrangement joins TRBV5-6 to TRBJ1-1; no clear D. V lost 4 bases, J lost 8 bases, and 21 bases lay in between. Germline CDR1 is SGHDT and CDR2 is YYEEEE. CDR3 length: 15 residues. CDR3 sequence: CASSPGSSAEGEAFF. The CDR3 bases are TGTGCCAGCAGCCCCGGTTCCAGCGCGGAAGGCGAAGCTTTCTTT.

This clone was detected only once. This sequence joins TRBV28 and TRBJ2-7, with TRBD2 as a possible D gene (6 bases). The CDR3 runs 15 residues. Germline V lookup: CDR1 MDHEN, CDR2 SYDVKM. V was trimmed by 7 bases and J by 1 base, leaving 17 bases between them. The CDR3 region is CASTLPGGGSYEQYF. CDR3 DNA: TGTGCCAGCACCCTTCCCGGGGGTGGGTCCTACGAGCAGTACTTC.

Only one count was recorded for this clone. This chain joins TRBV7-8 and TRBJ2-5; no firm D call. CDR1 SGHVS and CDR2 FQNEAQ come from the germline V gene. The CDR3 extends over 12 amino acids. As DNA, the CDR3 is TGTGCTTGCGAGGATTTTCGGGAGACCCAGTACTTC. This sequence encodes CACEDFRETQYF. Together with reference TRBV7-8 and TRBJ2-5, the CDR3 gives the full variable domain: GAGVSQSPRYKVAKRGQDVALRCDPISGHVSLFWYQQALGQGPEFLTYFQNEAQLDKSGLPSDRFFAERPEGSVSTLKIQRTQQEDSAVYLCACEDFRETQYFGPGTRLLVL.